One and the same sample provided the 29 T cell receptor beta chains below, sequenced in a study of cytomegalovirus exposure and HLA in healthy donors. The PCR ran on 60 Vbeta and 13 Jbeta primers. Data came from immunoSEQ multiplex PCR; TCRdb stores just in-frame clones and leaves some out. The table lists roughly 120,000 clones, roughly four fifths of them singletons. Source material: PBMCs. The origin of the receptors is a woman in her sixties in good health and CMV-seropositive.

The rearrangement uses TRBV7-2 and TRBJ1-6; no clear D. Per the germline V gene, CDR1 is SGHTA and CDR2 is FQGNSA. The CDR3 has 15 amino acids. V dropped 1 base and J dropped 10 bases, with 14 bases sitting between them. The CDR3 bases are TGTGCCAGCAGCTTAGTTACGGGTGAGCGGTCACCCCTCCACTTT. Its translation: CASSLVTGERSPLHF.

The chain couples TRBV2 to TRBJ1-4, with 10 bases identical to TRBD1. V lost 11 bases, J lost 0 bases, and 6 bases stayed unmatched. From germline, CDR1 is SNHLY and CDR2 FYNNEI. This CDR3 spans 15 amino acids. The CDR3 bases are TGTGCCTCCCGGGACAGGGGAACAACTAATGAAAAACTGTTTTTT. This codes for CASRDRGTTNEKLFF.

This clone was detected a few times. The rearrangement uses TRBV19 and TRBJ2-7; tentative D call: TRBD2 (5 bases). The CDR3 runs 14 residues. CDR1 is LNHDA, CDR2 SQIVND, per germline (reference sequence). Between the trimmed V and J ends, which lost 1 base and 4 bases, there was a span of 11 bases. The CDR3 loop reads CASSIGLGGYEQYF. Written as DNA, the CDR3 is TGTGCCAGTAGTATAGGGCTGGGCGGGTACGAGCAGTACTTC. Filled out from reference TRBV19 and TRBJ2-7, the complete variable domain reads DGGITQSPKYLFRKEGQNVTLSCEQNLNHDAMYWYRQDPGQGLRLIYYSQIVNDFQKGDIAEGYSVSREKKESFPLTVTSAQKNPTAFYLCASSIGLGGYEQYFGPGTRLTVT.

The DNA of the CDR3 is TGTGCCAGTAGTGCGGTTCACAATCAGCCCCAGCATTTT. Its protein product is CASSAVHNQPQHF. The gene calls are TRBV19 and TRBJ1-5; no reliable D call. Germline V CDR1 and CDR2: LNHDA, SQIVND (reference sequence). With 5 bases removed from V and 3 bases from J, the gap between germline ends came to 8 bases. The CDR3 runs 13 residues. The full variable domain, rest sourced from reference TRBV19 and TRBJ1-5, is DGGITQSPKYLFRKEGQNVTLSCEQNLNHDAMYWYRQDPGQGLRLIYYSQIVNDFQKGDIAEGYSVSREKKESFPLTVTSAQKNPTAFYLCASSAVHNQPQHFGDGTRLSIL.

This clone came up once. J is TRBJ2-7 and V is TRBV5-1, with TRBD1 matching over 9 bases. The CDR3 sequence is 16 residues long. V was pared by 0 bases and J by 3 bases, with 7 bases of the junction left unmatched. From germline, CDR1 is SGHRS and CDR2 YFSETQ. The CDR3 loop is CASSLGAGTGSYEQYF. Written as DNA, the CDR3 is TGCGCCAGCAGCTTGGGGGCCGGGACAGGGAGCTACGAGCAGTACTTC.

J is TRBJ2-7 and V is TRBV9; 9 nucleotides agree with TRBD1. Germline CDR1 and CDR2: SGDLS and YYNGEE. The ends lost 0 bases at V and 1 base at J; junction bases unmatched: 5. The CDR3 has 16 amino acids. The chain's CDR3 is CASSVDIGTGSYEQYF. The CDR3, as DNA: TGTGCCAGCAGCGTAGACATCGGGACAGGGTCCTACGAGCAGTACTTC.

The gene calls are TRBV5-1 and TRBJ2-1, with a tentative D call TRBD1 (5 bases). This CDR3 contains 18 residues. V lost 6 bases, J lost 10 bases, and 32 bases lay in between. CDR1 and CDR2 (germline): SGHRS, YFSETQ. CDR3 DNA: TGCGCCAGCACCGAGCCAGCCCAAGGGGCGGCTAGGGGCGGAGAGCAGTTCTTC. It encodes CASTEPAQGAARGGEQFF. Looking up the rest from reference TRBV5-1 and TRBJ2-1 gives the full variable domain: KAGVTQTPRYLIKTRGQQVTLSCSPISGHRSVSWYQQTPGQGLQFLFEYFSETQRNKGNFPGRFSGRQFSNSRSEMNVSTLELGDSALYLCASTEPAQGAARGGEQFFGPGTRLTVL.

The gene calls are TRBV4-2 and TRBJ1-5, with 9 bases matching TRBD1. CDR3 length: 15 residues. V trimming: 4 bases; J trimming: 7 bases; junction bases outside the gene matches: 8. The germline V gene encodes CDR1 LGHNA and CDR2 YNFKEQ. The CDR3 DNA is TGTGCCAGCAGCCGGGGGGACAGGGAGGACCAGCCCCAGCATTTT. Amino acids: CASSRGDREDQPQHF.

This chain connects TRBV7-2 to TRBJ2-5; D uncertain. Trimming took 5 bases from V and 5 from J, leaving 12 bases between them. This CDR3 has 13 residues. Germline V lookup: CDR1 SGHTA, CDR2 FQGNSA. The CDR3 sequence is CASSEPRWETQYF. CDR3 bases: TGTGCCAGCAGCGAACCACGGTGGGAGACCCAGTACTTC.

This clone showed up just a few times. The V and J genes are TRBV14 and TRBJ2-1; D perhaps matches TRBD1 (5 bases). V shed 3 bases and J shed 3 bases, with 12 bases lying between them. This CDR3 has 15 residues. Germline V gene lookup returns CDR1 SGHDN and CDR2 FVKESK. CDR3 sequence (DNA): TGTGCCAGCAGCCATGGGCAGGGAATCTACAATGAGCAGTTCTTC. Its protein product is CASSHGQGIYNEQFF.

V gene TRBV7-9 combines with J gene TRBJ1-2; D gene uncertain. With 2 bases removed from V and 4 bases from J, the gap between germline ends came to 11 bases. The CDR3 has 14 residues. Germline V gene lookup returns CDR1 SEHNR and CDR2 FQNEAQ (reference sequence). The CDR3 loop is CASSLSSVIYGYTF. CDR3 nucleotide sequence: TGTGCCAGCAGCTTATCATCAGTTATCTATGGCTACACCTTC.

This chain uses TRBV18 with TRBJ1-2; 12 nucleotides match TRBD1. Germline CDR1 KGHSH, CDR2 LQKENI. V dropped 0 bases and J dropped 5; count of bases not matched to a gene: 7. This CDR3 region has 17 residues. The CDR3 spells CASSPPGQGALGYGYTF. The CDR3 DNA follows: TGTGCCAGCTCACCACCGGGACAGGGGGCGCTCGGGTATGGCTACACCTTC.

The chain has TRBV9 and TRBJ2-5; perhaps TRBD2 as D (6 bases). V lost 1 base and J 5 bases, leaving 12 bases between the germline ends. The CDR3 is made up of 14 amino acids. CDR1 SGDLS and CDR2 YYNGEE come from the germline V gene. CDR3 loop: CASSVPGTGETQYF. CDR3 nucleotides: TGTGCCAGCAGCGTACCGGGGACTGGCGAGACCCAGTACTTC.

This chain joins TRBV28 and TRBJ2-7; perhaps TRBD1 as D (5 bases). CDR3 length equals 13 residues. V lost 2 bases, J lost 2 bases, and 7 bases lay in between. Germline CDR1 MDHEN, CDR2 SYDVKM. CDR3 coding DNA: TGTGCCAGCAGTTTAGACAGTACCTACGAGCAGTACTTC. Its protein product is CASSLDSTYEQYF.

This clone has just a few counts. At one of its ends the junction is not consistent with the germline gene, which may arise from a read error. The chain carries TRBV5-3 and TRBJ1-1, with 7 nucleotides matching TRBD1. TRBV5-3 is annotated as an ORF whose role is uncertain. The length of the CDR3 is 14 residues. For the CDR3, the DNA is TGTGCCAGCAGCTTGGATGGTCCGACAGGGGAAGCTTTCTTT. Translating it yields CASSLDGPTGEAFF.

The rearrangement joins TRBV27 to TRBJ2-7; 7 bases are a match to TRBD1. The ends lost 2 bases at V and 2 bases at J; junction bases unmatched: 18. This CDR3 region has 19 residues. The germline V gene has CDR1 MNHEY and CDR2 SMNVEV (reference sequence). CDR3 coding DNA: TGTGCCAGCAGTTTAATGGGACCCAGACGGGACAGCAAAGCCTACGAGCAGTACTTC. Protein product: CASSLMGPRRDSKAYEQYF.

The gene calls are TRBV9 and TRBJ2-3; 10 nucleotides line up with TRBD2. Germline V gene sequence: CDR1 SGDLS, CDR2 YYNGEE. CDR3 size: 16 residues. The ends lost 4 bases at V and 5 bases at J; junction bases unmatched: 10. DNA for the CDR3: TGTGCCAGCAGCCACAATCTAGCGGGAGCCGAAGATACGCAGTATTTT. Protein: CASSHNLAGAEDTQYF. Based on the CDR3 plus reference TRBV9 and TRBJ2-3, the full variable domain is DSGVTQTPKHLITATGQRVTLRCSPRSGDLSVYWYQQSLDQGLQFLIQYYNGEERAKGNILERFSAQQFPDLHSELNLSSLELGDSALYFCASSHNLAGAEDTQYFGPGTRLTVL.

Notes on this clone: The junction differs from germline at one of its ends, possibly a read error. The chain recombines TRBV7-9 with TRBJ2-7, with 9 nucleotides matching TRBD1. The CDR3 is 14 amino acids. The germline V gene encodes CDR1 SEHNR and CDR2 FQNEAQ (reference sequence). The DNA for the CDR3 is TGTTCCAGCAGCTTAGGGGCCCCCCCGGGACAGGGAAACTTC. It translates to CSSSLGAPPGQGNF.

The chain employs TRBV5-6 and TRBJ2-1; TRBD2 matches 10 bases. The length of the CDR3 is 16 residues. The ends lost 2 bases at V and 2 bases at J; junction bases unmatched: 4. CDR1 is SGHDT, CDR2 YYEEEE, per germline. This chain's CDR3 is CASSFLAGAPYNEQFF. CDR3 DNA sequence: TGTGCCAGCAGCTTTCTAGCGGGGGCTCCCTACAATGAGCAGTTCTTC.

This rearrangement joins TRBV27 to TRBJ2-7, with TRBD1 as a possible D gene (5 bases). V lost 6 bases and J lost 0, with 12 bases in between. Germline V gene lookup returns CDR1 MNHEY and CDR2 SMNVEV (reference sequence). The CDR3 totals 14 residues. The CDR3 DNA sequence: TGTGCCAGCAGCCGGACAAGCCTCTCCTACGAGCAGTACTTC. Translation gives CASSRTSLSYEQYF.

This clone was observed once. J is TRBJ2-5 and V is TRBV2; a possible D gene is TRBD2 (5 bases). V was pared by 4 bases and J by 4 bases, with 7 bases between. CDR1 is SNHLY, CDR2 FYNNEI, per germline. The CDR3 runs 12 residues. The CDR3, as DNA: TGTGCCAGCAGTGTGCGGGTAGAGACCCAGTACTTC. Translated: CASSVRVETQYF.

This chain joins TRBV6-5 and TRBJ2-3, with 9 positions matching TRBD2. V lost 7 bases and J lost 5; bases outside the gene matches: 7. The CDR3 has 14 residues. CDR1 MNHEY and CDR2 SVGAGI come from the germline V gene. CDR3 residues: CASISGRSKDTQYF. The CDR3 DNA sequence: TGTGCCAGCATTAGCGGGAGATCTAAAGATACGCAGTATTTT.

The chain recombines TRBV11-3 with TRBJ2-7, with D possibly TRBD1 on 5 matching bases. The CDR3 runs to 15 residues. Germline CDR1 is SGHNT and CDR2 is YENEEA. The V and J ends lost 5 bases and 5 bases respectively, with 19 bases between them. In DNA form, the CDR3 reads TGTGCCAGCAGCCCGACCCGAGAAAGGGGCCACGAGCAGTACTTC. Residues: CASSPTRERGHEQYF. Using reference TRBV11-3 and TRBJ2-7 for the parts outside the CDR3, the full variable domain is EAGVVQSPRYKIIEKKQPVAFWCNPISGHNTLYWYLQNLGQGPELLIRYENEEAVDDSQLPKDRFSAERLKGVDSTLKIQPAELGDSAVYLCASSPTRERGHEQYFGPGTRLTVT.

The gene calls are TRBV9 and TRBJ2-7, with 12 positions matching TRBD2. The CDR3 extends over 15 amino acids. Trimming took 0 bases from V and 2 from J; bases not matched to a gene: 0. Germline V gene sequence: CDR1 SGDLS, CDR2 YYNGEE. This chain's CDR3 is CASSVGLAGAYEQYF. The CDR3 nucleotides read TGTGCCAGCAGCGTAGGACTAGCGGGAGCCTACGAGCAGTACTTC.

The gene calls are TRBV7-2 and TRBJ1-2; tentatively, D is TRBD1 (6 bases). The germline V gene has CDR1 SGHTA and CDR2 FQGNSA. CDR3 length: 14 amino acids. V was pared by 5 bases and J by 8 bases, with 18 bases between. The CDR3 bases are TGTGCCAGCAGCCGAATACAGGGAAGGTTGGGCTACACCTTC. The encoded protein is CASSRIQGRLGYTF. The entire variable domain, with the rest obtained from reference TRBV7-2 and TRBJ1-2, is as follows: GAGVSQSPSNKVTEKGKDVELRCDPISGHTALYWYRQSLGQGLEFLIYFQGNSAPDKSGLPSDRFSAERTGGSVSTLTIQRTQQEDSAVYLCASSRIQGRLGYTFGSGTRLTVV.

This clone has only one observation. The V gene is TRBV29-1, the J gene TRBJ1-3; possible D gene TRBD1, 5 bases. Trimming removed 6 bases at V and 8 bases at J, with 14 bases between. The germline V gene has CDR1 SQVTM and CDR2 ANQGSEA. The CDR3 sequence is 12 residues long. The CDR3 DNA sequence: TGCAGCGTCCGGGCCGAAGGGGACACCATATATTTT. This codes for CSVRAEGDTIYF.

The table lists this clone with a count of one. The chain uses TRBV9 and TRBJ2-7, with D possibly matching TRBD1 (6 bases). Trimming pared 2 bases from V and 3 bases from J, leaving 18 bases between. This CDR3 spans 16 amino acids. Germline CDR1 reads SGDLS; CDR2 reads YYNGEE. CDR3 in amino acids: CASSVELGAKGYEQYF. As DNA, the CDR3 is TGTGCCAGCAGCGTCGAGCTGGGGGCTAAAGGCTACGAGCAGTACTTC.

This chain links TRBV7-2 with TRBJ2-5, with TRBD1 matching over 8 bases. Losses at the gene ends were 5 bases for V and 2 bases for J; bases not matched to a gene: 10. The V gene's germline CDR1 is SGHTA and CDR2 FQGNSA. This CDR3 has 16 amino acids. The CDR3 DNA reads TGTGCCAGCAGCACCTCCTCCGGGACAGGACAAGAGACCCAGTACTTC. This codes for CASSTSSGTGQETQYF.

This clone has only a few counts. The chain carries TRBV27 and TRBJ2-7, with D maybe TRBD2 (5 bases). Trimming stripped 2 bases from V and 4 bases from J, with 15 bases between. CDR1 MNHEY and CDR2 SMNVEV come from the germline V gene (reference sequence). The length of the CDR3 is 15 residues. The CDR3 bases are TGTGCCAGCAGTTTACGGGCAACGGGGAATTACGAGCAGTACTTC. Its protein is CASSLRATGNYEQYF.